The clone carrying this T cell receptor (beta chain) was observed a handful of times. Its antigen is currently unknown. Reverse transcription of extracted RNA yielded cDNA, which provided the sequencing template. Some clones are missing from TCRdb's copy, which holds only in-frame ones; the method was immunoSEQ multiplex PCR. This sample carries around 150,000 clones, 55% of them seen once, and the ten largest clones take over 4%. The sample originates from a study of CD8+ T cells in alopecia areata. The authors sorted CD4+ and CD8+ T cells from PBMCs. Study-wide findings and caveats: Normal-skin resident alphabeta T cells also appear among scalp sample sequences. Possibly because of HLA-related factors, TCR sharing was less clear across patients than in mice. Higher clonality than in normal scalp was seen in lesional scalp, especially alopecia totalis/universalis.

This CDR3 is built from 16 residues. Germline CDR1 SGHNT, CDR2 YYREEE (reference sequence). V lost 0 bases to trimming and J lost 4 bases, with 14 bases between them. Sequenced material: CD4+ T cells sorted from blood. The receptor comes from a human donor in good health. J is TRBJ2-1 and V is TRBV5-4; possibly TRBD2 for D (5 bases). The CDR3 DNA sequence: TGTGCCAGCAGCTTGGGGGCGGGCGGTACATACAATGAGCAGTTCTTC. This gives the protein CASSLGAGGTYNEQFF.